Included here is one T cell receptor (beta chain) sequence, with context. Libraries were prepared by immunoSEQ multiplex PCR; TCRdb keeps only in-frame clonotypes and omits some of them. The table lists about 99,000 clones, roughly 80% of them singletons. The data were taken from a study of PD-1 blockade in classical Hodgkin lymphoma. Germline-derived CDR1 and CDR2 are SQVTM and ANQGSEA. Trimming took 4 bases from V and 6 from J; bases not matched to a gene: 13. This CDR3 has 15 amino acids. Autologous stem cell transplantation was followed by relapse in every patient, and brentuximab vedotin exposure varied.

The receptor's source is a human donor with classical Hodgkin lymphoma. The rearrangement joins TRBV29-1 to TRBJ2-7; 9 bases are a match to TRBD1. The input for sequencing was peripheral blood mononuclear cells (PBMCs), taken before the second cycle of nivolumab. The CDR3 region is CSVVVPDRGDFEQYF. In DNA form, the CDR3 reads TGCAGCGTTGTGGTCCCGGACAGGGGAGATTTCGAGCAGTACTTC.